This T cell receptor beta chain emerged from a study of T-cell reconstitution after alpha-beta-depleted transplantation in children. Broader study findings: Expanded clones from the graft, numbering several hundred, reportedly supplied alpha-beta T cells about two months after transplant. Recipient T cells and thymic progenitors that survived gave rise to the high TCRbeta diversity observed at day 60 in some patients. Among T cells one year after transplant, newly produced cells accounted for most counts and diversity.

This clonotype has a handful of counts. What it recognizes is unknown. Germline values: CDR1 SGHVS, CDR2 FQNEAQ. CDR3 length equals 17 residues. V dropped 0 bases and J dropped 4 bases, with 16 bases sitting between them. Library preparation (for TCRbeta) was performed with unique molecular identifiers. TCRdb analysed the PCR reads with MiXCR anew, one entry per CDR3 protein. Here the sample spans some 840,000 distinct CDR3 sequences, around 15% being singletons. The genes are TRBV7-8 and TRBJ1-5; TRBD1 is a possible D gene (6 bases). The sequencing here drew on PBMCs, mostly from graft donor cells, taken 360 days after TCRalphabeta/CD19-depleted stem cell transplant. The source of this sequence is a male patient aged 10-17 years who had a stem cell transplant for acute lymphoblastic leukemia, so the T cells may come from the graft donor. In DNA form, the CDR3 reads TGTGCCAGCAGCTTAGCGGAGACGGGACAAGTTAATCAGCCCCAGCATTTT. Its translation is CASSLAETGQVNQPQHF.